Presented here are 29 T cell receptor beta chains from one specimen sequenced in a study. Treg sorting used a CD4+CD25+CD127-/low gate. MiXCR was run by TCRdb on the 5' RACE reads, yielding one entry per CDR3 protein. The sample lists fewer than 55,000 distinct CDR3 sequences; 22% were seen once. The specimen sequenced was Tregs sorted from a lymph node. These receptors all stem from a female donor with breast cancer.

This clonotype came up a few times. The rearrangement links TRBV6-1 to TRBJ1-4; D is uncertain. The CDR3 is 15 amino acids. V lost 1 base to trimming and J lost 0 bases, with 6 bases between them. The V gene's germline CDR1 is MNHNS and CDR2 SASEGT. The DNA of the CDR3 is TGTGCCAGCAGTGAAGACAGTGCAACTAATGAAAAACTGTTTTTT. Translated: CASSEDSATNEKLFF.

A few counts support this clonotype. The V gene is TRBV20-1, the J gene TRBJ2-1, with 10 nucleotides matching TRBD2. Per the germline V gene, CDR1 is DFQATT and CDR2 is SNEGSKA (reference sequence). This CDR3 has 13 residues. The CDR3 reads CSFGLADYNEQFF. CDR3 in DNA: TGCAGCTTCGGACTAGCGGATTACAATGAGCAGTTCTTC.

This clonotype was detected many times. The chain is built from TRBV27 and TRBJ2-1; a possible D gene is TRBD1 (5 bases). V gave up 5 bases and J gave up 9 bases, with 14 bases separating them. Germline V gene lookup returns CDR1 MNHEY and CDR2 SMNVEV (reference sequence). The CDR3 is made up of 13 amino acids. The chain's CDR3 is CASSTSKGSEQFF. CDR3 bases: TGTGCCAGCAGTACCTCAAAGGGGTCTGAGCAGTTCTTC.

As to this clonotype: An end of the junction does not agree with germline; a read error may underlie this. J is TRBJ2-1 and V is TRBV4-1; no reliable D call. The CDR3 has 17 amino acids. Germline V gives CDR1 MGHRA, CDR2 YSYEKL. The CDR3 sequence is CASGQAPQRSSYNEQFF. For the CDR3, the DNA is TGCGCCAGCGGCCAAGCCCCTCAGCGAAGCTCCTACAATGAGCAGTTCTTC.

This clonotype was counted many times. The chain links TRBV6-1 to TRBJ2-3, with TRBD1 matching 9 bases. With V trimmed by 6 bases and J by 6 bases, 13 bases remained unmatched. The CDR3 spans 16 residues. Looked up from germline, CDR1 is MNHNS and CDR2 is SASEGT. The CDR3 loop is CASSETGTGSRDTQYF. The CDR3 nucleotides read TGTGCCAGCAGCGAAACCGGGACAGGGAGTCGGGATACGCAGTATTTT.

This clonotype was seen a handful of times. V and J are TRBV7-2 and TRBJ1-1; tentative D call: TRBD1 (6 bases). The CDR3 is 15 amino acids. V dropped 0 bases and J dropped 1 base, with 9 bases sitting between them. From germline, CDR1 is SGHTA and CDR2 FQGNSA. CDR3 sequence reads: CASSLAGASNTEAFF. CDR3 nucleotide sequence: TGTGCCAGCAGCTTAGCGGGGGCGTCGAACACTGAAGCTTTCTTT.

In this sample, this clonotype turned up many times. J is TRBJ2-7 and V is TRBV5-6; D gene ambiguous. This CDR3 is built from 14 residues. Germline CDR1 is SGHDT and CDR2 is YYEEEE. Trimming stripped 0 bases from V and 3 bases from J, with 10 bases between. CDR3 protein: CASSLVSELYEQYF. The CDR3 DNA follows: TGTGCCAGCAGCTTGGTCTCAGAACTCTACGAGCAGTACTTC.

The genes are TRBV7-6 and TRBJ2-3; possibly TRBD1 for D (6 bases). The CDR3 contains 14 residues. Germline CDR1 reads SGHVS; CDR2 reads FNYEAQ. Trimming removed 3 bases from V and 5 bases from J, with 12 bases in between. As DNA, the CDR3 is TGTGCCAGCAGCTTGAACAGGGATGTAGATACGCAGTATTTT. It specifies CASSLNRDVDTQYF.

This clonotype was observed a handful of times. The chain couples TRBV28 to TRBJ2-2; possibly TRBD1 or TRBD2 for D (6 bases each). The V end was cut by 7 bases, the J end by 0 bases, with 18 bases between. The CDR3 consists of 17 residues. Germline CDR1 is MDHEN and CDR2 is SYDVKM. The CDR3: CASTRWGAETNTGELFF. CDR3 nucleotides: TGTGCCAGCACCCGATGGGGGGCAGAGACGAACACCGGGGAGCTGTTTTTT.

The chain recombines TRBV5-1 with TRBJ1-5, with D tentatively TRBD1 (6 bases). Trimming left V 0 bases short and J 4 bases short, with 8 bases between. This CDR3 spans 14 amino acids. Germline values: CDR1 SGHRS, CDR2 YFSETQ. The CDR3 bases are TGCGCCAGCAGCTTGGCAGGGGAAAATCAGCCCCAGCATTTT. Translation: CASSLAGENQPQHF.

This clonotype has a single count. Given the absence of the conserved phenylalanine or tryptophan at the CDR3 end, a read error is likely. The CDR3 bases are TGTGCCAGCAGCTTCCAACTAGCGCCCACCGGGGAGCTGTTTTCT. This gives the protein CASSFQLAPTGELFS. This chain links TRBV7-9 with TRBJ2-2, with TRBD2 matching 7 bases. V lost 3 bases, J lost 4 bases, and 5 bases stayed unmatched. Germline V gene lookup returns CDR1 SEHNR and CDR2 FQNEAQ (reference sequence). The CDR3 runs 15 residues.

For this clonotype: A much larger clone is a single base away; this may be a read error. The chain has TRBV30 and TRBJ1-2; D unclear. Germline assignment: CDR1 GTSNPN and CDR2 SVGIG (reference sequence). Trimming left V 0 bases short and J 7 bases short, with 9 bases between. The CDR3 contains 12 residues. In nucleotides, the CDR3 is TGTGCCTGGAGTGTTCATGGCGCTGGCTACACCTTC. The encoded protein is CAWSVHGAGYTF.

This clonotype was seen only a few times. The V gene is TRBV4-1, the J gene TRBJ2-7; tentatively, D is TRBD2 (5 bases). V lost 4 bases, J lost 3 bases, and 13 bases lay in between. This CDR3 contains 14 residues. Germline-derived CDR1 and CDR2 are MGHRA and YSYEKL. The CDR3 protein is CASSPMYGDYEQYF. The CDR3 DNA follows: TGCGCCAGCAGCCCGATGTACGGGGACTACGAGCAGTACTTC.

The rearrangement uses TRBV5-1 and TRBJ1-5; tentatively, D is TRBD1 (6 bases). This CDR3 has 13 amino acids. Trimming cost V 5 bases and J 7 bases, with 13 bases left between them. The germline CDR1 and CDR2 sequences are SGHRS and YFSETQ. The CDR3 nucleotides read TGCGCCAGCAGTCTTGGAGGGGGACAGCCCCAGCATTTT. This gives the protein CASSLGGGQPQHF. Using reference TRBV5-1 and TRBJ1-5 for the parts outside the CDR3, the full variable domain is KAGVTQTPRYLIKTRGQQVTLSCSPISGHRSVSWYQQTPGQGLQFLFEYFSETQRNKGNFPGRFSGRQFSNSRSEMNVSTLELGDSALYLCASSLGGGQPQHFGDGTRLSIL.

The chain combines TRBV4-1 with TRBJ1-2; D gene uncertain. The CDR3 loop spans 15 amino acids. CDR1 and CDR2 from the germline V gene are MGHRA and YSYEKL. Trimming pared 7 bases from V and 2 bases from J, leaving 17 bases between. CDR3 loop: CASTRLRTANYGYTF. In DNA form, the CDR3 reads TGCGCCAGCACCCGGTTAAGGACGGCCAACTATGGCTACACCTTC.

The rearrangement uses TRBV5-1 and TRBJ2-7, with TRBD2 matching 9 bases. This CDR3 has 16 residues. V lost 4 bases, J lost 4 bases, and 12 bases stayed unmatched. Germline-derived CDR1 and CDR2 are SGHRS and YFSETQ. For the CDR3, the DNA is TGCGCCAGCAGCCCAGGACTAGCGCCAAGGGAGTACGAGCAGTACTTC. Protein sequence: CASSPGLAPREYEQYF.

V usage is TRBV11-2 and J usage is TRBJ2-3, with 10 bases fitting TRBD2. V trimming: 3 bases; J trimming: 6 bases; junction bases outside the gene matches: 6. The CDR3 extends over 15 amino acids. Germline V gene lookup returns CDR1 SGHAT and CDR2 FQNNGV. The CDR3 region has the DNA TGTGCCAGCAGCTTTCTAGCGGGAGTATCGGATACGCAGTATTTT. Translation gives CASSFLAGVSDTQYF.

The V and J genes are TRBV20-1 and TRBJ2-7; D is unclear. Germline V gives CDR1 DFQATT, CDR2 SNEGSKA (reference sequence). This CDR3 spans 14 amino acids. Trimming removed 0 bases from V and 3 bases from J, with 12 bases in between. CDR3 loop: CSARDYTERYEQYF. The CDR3 nucleotides read TGCAGTGCTAGAGATTACACGGAACGCTACGAGCAGTACTTC.

This clonotype turned up a few times. This chain uses TRBV28 with TRBJ2-1; 10 bases line up with TRBD2. This CDR3 has 15 amino acids. V gave up 6 bases and J gave up 2 bases; unmatched junction bases: 4. The germline gives CDR1 MDHEN, CDR2 SYDVKM. The CDR3 region is CASSRTSGAYNEQFF. The CDR3 DNA reads as TGTGCCAGCAGCCGGACTAGCGGAGCCTACAATGAGCAGTTCTTC.

The chain is built from TRBV6-5 and TRBJ2-3, with 12 nucleotides matching TRBD2. Losses at the gene ends were 5 bases for V and 6 bases for J; bases not matched to a gene: 9. The CDR3 spans 16 residues. CDR1 is MNHEY, CDR2 SVGAGI, per germline. This chain's CDR3 is CASSRLAGANGDTQYF. CDR3 nucleotide sequence: TGTGCCAGCAGTCGACTAGCGGGGGCTAATGGGGATACGCAGTATTTT.

Written as DNA, the CDR3 is TGTGCCAGCAGTAGTCCCGGGACGGCCCGGTACGAGCAGTACTTC. Translated: CASSSPGTARYEQYF. This chain uses TRBV28 with TRBJ2-7; either TRBD1 or TRBD2 may supply D (5 bases each). V lost 5 bases, J lost 4 bases, and 18 bases lay in between. CDR1 is MDHEN, CDR2 SYDVKM, per germline. The CDR3 is 15 residues long. Complete variable domain (other parts from reference TRBV28 and TRBJ2-7): DVKVTQSSRYLVKRTGEKVFLECVQDMDHENMFWYRQDPGLGLRLIYFSYDVKMKEKGDIPEGYSVSREKKERFSLILESASTNQTSMYLCASSSPGTARYEQYFGPGTRLTVT.

This clonotype has a single count. Just one base apart from a much larger clone, this may be a read error. The V gene is TRBV7-3, the J gene TRBJ2-6; TRBD1 aligns across 8 bases. CDR3 length: 15 residues. Germline-derived CDR1 and CDR2 are SGHTA and FQGTGA. The CDR3 DNA is TGTGCCAGCAGCTCCACAGGGGGTGGAGCCAACGTCCTGGCTTTC. Amino acids: CASSSTGGGANVLAF. Full variable domain (remainder filled in from reference TRBV7-3 and TRBJ2-6): GAGVSQTPSNKVTEKGKYVELRCDPISGHTALYWYRQSLGQGPEFLIYFQGTGAADDSGLPNDRFFAVRPEGSVSTLKIQRTERGDSAVYLCASSSTGGGANVLAFGAGSRLTVL.

With respect to this clonotype: This may come from a read error, since a much larger clone is one base off. The chain employs TRBV5-1 and TRBJ2-5, with TRBD2 as a possible D gene (6 bases). CDR3 length equals 14 residues. Germline V gene lookup returns CDR1 SGHRS and CDR2 YFSETQ. CDR3 DNA: TGCGCCAGCAGCCTGGGGAGGTACCAAGAGACCCAGCACTTC. It translates to CASSLGRYQETQHF.

As regards this clonotype: This CDR3 fails to terminate in the conserved phenylalanine or tryptophan, so it likely reflects a read error. The chain links TRBV6-1 to TRBJ1-5; TRBD1 might be the D (6 bases). The germline V gene has CDR1 MNHNS and CDR2 SASEGT. The CDR3 has 14 amino acids. V was pared by 6 bases and J by 3 bases, with 12 bases between. In DNA, the CDR3 is TGTGCCAGCAGGCCAGGGGCAGCCAATCAGCCCCAGCATGTT. This translates into CASRPGAANQPQHV.

The V call is TRBV12-3 or TRBV12-4, the J call TRBJ2-1; D could derive from TRBD1 or TRBD2 (5 bases each). The V end lost 8 bases, the J end lost 6 bases, and 11 bases lay between the germline ends. The CDR3 is 12 residues long. CDR3 sequence reads: CASRRDLNEQFF. The CDR3 DNA is TGTGCCAGCCGCCGGGACCTCAATGAGCAGTTCTTC.

In regard to this clonotype: In this CDR3 the conserved last residue, phenylalanine or tryptophan, is missing, so a read error is likely. J is TRBJ2-6 and V is TRBV5-1; D not certain. V was pared by 4 bases and J by 0 bases, with 5 bases between. Germline values: CDR1 SGHRS, CDR2 YFSETQ. This CDR3 spans 14 amino acids. The CDR3 region is CASSAYSGANVLTS. Written as DNA, the CDR3 is TGCGCCAGCAGCGCCTACTCTGGGGCCAACGTCCTGACTTCC.

This clonotype appeared a few times. This may stem from a read error, because a much larger clone lies one nucleotide away. The chain is built from TRBV9 and TRBJ2-7, with 13 bases aligning to TRBD2. The CDR3 runs 14 residues. Looked up from germline, CDR1 is SGDLS and CDR2 is YYNGEE. CDR3: CASSGTSGRHERYF. The CDR3 nucleotides are TGTGCCAGCAGCGGGACTAGCGGGAGACACGAGCGGTACTTC.

This clonotype occurred a few times. J is TRBJ1-1 and V is TRBV4-1, with D possibly matching TRBD1 (5 bases). CDR3 length equals 14 residues. In germline, CDR1 is MGHRA, CDR2 YSYEKL. Trimming stripped 4 bases from V and 5 bases from J, with 14 bases between. The CDR3: CASSLMGVGTEAFF. CDR3 in DNA: TGCGCCAGCAGCCTAATGGGGGTCGGAACTGAAGCTTTCTTT.

The chain links TRBV12-3 or TRBV12-4 to TRBJ1-1, with D hard to call. The V end was cut by 5 bases, the J end by 1 base, with 8 bases between. The CDR3 totals 13 residues. CDR3 coding DNA: TGTGCCAGCAGTATGGGTGGGAACACTGAAGCTTTCTTT. Its protein is CASSMGGNTEAFF.